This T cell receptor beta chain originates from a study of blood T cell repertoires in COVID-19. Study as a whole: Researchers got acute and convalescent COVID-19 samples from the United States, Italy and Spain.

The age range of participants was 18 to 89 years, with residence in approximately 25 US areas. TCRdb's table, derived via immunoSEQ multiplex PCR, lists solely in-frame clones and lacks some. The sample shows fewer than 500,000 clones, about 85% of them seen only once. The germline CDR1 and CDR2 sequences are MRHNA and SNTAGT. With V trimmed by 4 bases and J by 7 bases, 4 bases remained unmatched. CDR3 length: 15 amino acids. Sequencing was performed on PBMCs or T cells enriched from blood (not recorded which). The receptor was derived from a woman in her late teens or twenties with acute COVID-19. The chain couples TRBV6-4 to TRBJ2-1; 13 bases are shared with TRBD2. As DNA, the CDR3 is TGTGCCAGCAGTGCGACTAGCGGGGGGCGGAATGAGCAGTTCTTC. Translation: CASSATSGGRNEQFF.